These T cell receptor beta chains were read from a single sample in a study of Graves' ophthalmopathy and Graves' hyperthyroidism. One entry per CDR3 protein results from TCRdb running MiXCR on the multiplex PCR reads. The data hold fewer than 400,000 distinct CDR3 sequences, with approximately 16% observed a single time. The sample consisted of peripheral blood. The receptors were gathered from a woman between 18 and 29 years old with Graves' ophthalmopathy. Both conserved end residues are part of each CDR3. Each record gives: CDR3 length, D gene, clone size, V gene, J gene, CDR3 protein, CDR3 DNA. The D gene is left open where the match is weak. Expanded clones get a size class; other rows say once, few or many, or leave the size out.

>11|.|many|TRBV2|TRBJ1-6
CARGKSSPLHF
TGTGCCAGGGGAAAGAGTTCACCCCTCCACTTT
>13|.|many|TRBV6-1|TRBJ2-2
CASSEAPSGELFF
TGTGCCAGCAGTGAAGCTCCCTCCGGGGAGCTGTTTTTT
>13|.|many|TRBV7-2|TRBJ2-5
CASSPIFLETQYF
TGTGCCAGCAGTCCTATCTTTTTAGAGACCCAGTACTTC
>14|TRBD1|many|TRBV7-2|TRBJ1-1
CASSLAPDRVEAFF
TGTGCCAGCAGCTTAGCCCCTGACAGGGTAGAAGCTTTCTTT
>15|TRBD1|many|TRBV6-5|TRBJ1-1
CASTQAWDRVTEAFF
TGTGCCAGCACTCAGGCGTGGGACAGAGTTACTGAAGCTTTCTTT
>14|.|many|TRBV28|TRBJ2-7
CASSLLFDGYEQYF
TGTGCCAGCAGCTTACTTTTCGACGGCTACGAGCAGTACTTC
>14|.|many|TRBV24-1|TRBJ1-1
CATRKTGTSTEAFF
TGTGCCACCAGGAAAACAGGGACTAGCACTGAAGCTTTCTTT
>15|.|many|TRBV12-3/TRBV12-4|TRBJ1-5
CASSSRQASNQPQHF
TGTGCCAGCAGTTCTAGACAGGCTAGCAATCAGCCCCAGCATTTT
>15|.|many|TRBV12-3/TRBV12-4|TRBJ1-3
CASSLLGRFGNTIYF
TGTGCCAGCAGTTTGCTGGGGCGCTTTGGAAACACCATATATTTT
>13|.|many|TRBV4-2|TRBJ2-2
CASSQIQPGELFF
TGTGCCAGCAGCCAAATCCAACCCGGGGAGCTGTTTTTT
>16|TRBD2|many|TRBV12-3/TRBV12-4|TRBJ2-7
CASSLQLAGSPYEQYF
TGTGCCAGCAGTTTACAGCTAGCGGGTTCACCCTACGAGCAGTACTTC
>16|TRBD1|.|TRBV15|TRBJ1-2
CATSRAGDRGNYGYTF
TGTGCCACCAGCAGAGCCGGGGACAGGGGGAACTATGGCTACACCTTC
>14|TRBD1|many|TRBV5-1|TRBJ2-7
CASSLARDSLEQYF
TGCGCCAGCAGCTTGGCCCGGGACAGCCTCGAGCAGTACTTC
>14|TRBD1|.|TRBV6-5|TRBJ1-2
CASSYRTGGEGYTF
TGTGCCAGCAGTTACAGGACAGGGGGCGAGGGCTACACCTTC
>13|.|.|TRBV28|TRBJ2-4
CASSLPPLNIQYF
TGTGCCAGCAGTTTACCCCCCCTAAACATTCAGTACTTC
>17|TRBD2|many|TRBV6-5|TRBJ2-2
CASSYRRTSGRSGELFF
TGTGCCAGCAGTTACAGGAGAACTAGCGGGAGGTCCGGGGAGCTGTTTTTT